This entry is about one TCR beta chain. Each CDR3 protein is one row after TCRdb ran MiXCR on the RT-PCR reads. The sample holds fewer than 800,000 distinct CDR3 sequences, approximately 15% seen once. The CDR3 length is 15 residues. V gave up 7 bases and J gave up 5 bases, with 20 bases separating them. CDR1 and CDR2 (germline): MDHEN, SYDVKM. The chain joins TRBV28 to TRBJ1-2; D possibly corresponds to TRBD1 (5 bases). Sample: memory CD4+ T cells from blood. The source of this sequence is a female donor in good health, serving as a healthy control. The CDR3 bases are TGTGCCAGCATAAGGGGTCAGGCCACCTTATATGGCTACACCTTC. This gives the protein CASIRGQATLYGYTF.